The rows below give T cell receptor beta chains drawn from one sample of a study of T-cell reconstitution after alpha-beta-depleted transplantation in children. TCRdb fed the PCR reads into MiXCR, producing one record per CDR3 protein. The sample contains around 230,000 distinct CDR3 sequences, roughly 15% of which appear only once. The sequences come from PBMCs, mostly from graft donor cells, collected 360 days after TCRalphabeta/CD19-depleted stem cell transplant. Every receptor here comes from a male patient between 2 and 15 years old who had a stem cell transplant for acute lymphoblastic leukemia, so the T cells may come from the graft donor. The CDR3 runs from the conserved cysteine through the conserved F or W. A D gene is named only where the DNA matches it firmly. Size values are once, few and many counts, or a class for expanded clones, and some rows have none.

J,D,size,V,CDR3,DNA
TRBJ2-2,TRBD1,NA,TRBV5-1,CASSSGGQGAGELFF,TGCGCCAGCAGCTCAGGAGGACAGGGGGCCGGGGAGCTGTTTTTT
TRBJ1-2,NA,few,TRBV6-2/TRBV6-3,CASSQGGGHGYTF,TGTGCCAGCAGCCAAGGTGGGGGACATGGCTACACCTTC
TRBJ2-7,NA,NA,TRBV30,CAWSVRNEQYF,TGTGCCTGGAGTGTGAGAAACGAGCAGTACTTC
TRBJ2-3,TRBD2,few,TRBV29-1,CSVIAGATDTQYF,TGCAGCGTCATAGCGGGAGCCACAGATACGCAGTATTTT
TRBJ1-5,NA,NA,TRBV4-2,CASSQDWNREDQPQHF,TGTGCCAGCAGCCAAGATTGGAACAGGGAGGATCAGCCCCAGCATTTT
TRBJ1-2,NA,few,TRBV12-3/TRBV12-4,CASSRNPAYLYGYTF,TGTGCCAGCTCTAGAAACCCGGCCTATCTCTATGGCTACACCTTC
TRBJ1-2,NA,NA,TRBV11-2,CASSPPGVYGYTF,TGTGCCAGCAGCCCCCCAGGGGTATATGGCTACACCTTC
TRBJ2-3,NA,NA,TRBV4-2,CASSPWGPSTDTQYF,TGTGCCAGCAGCCCCTGGGGGCCTAGCACAGATACGCAGTATTTT
TRBJ1-3,NA,NA,TRBV7-2,CASSLVGGNGNTIYF,TGTGCCAGCAGCTTAGTAGGGGGGAATGGAAACACCATATATTTT
TRBJ2-7,TRBD1,few,TRBV5-1,CASREGQGPYEQYF,TGCGCCAGCAGGGAAGGACAGGGCCCCTACGAGCAGTACTTC
TRBJ2-1,TRBD2,NA,TRBV6-2/TRBV6-3,CASSLAGRHHEQFF,TGTGCCAGCAGTCTAGCGGGACGCCACCATGAGCAGTTCTTC
TRBJ1-5,TRBD1,many,TRBV28,CASSLQGANQPQHF,TGTGCCAGCAGTTTACAGGGGGCTAATCAGCCCCAGCATTTT
TRBJ2-7,NA,NA,TRBV20-1,CCADRDSPWPMPSYEQYF,TGCTGTGCTGACAGAGATTCGCCCTGGCCAATGCCCTCCTACGAGCAGTACTTC
TRBJ2-3,NA,NA,TRBV10-3,CAISEKRQGWDTQYF,TGTGCCATCAGTGAGAAACGGCAGGGTTGGGATACGCAGTATTTT